This is a list of T cell receptor beta chains from one sample in a study of CD8+ T cells in alopecia areata. Libraries were prepared by immunoSEQ multiplex PCR; TCRdb keeps only in-frame clonotypes and omits some of them. The repertoire holds 93,000 or so clones, with around 60% as singletons. The sequenced material came from CD4+ T cells sorted from blood. The receptors shown here come from a human donor in good health. Each CDR3 is given with its conserved first and last residue. The order of the fields is V gene, clone size, D gene, CDR3 length, J gene, CDR3 DNA, CDR3 protein. The D gene is left open where the match is weak. For some rows the clone size is stated as once, few or many, or as a class when expanded; others skip it.

TRBV5-6,.,.,14,TRBJ1-6,TGTGCCAGCAGCTTTTCCCTGGGAAATTCACCCCTCCACTTT,CASSFSLGNSPLHF
TRBV7-2,.,.,15,TRBJ2-3,TGTGCCAGCAGCTCCTCCAGGCCGGGCACAGATACGCAGTATTTT,CASSSSRPGTDTQYF
TRBV28,.,.,17,TRBJ2-1,TGTGCCAGCAATTTTGGGGAGTGGGGGGCGTCTTACAATGAGCAGTTCTTC,CASNFGEWGASYNEQFF
TRBV29-1,.,TRBD2,15,TRBJ2-1,TGCAGCGTTGTCCGTCTAGCGGGGGGGTCTGGTGAGCAGTTCTTC,CSVVRLAGGSGEQFF
TRBV7-9,.,.,12,TRBJ2-5,TGTGCCAGCAGGCTCGCAGGGGAGACCCAGTACTTC,CASRLAGETQYF
TRBV29-1,few,TRBD1,13,TRBJ1-6,TGCAGCGTTGGGGACAGATATAATTCACCCCTCCACTTT,CSVGDRYNSPLHF
TRBV30,.,.,13,TRBJ1-4,TGTGCCTGCATACGGGGGCTGAATGAAAAACTGTTTTTT,CACIRGLNEKLFF
TRBV12-5,few,.,16,TRBJ2-1,TGTGCTAGTGGTTTGGTAATCTCCTCGGGACACAATGAGCAGTTCTTC,CASGLVISSGHNEQFF
TRBV28,.,TRBD1,17,TRBJ1-4,TGTGCCAGCAGTTTACTGGACAGGGTGCTTGGTAATGAAAAACTGTTTTTT,CASSLLDRVLGNEKLFF
TRBV5-6,.,.,16,TRBJ2-3,TGTGCCAGCAGCTCCTCTGATCCCTATAGCACAGATACGCAGTATTTT,CASSSSDPYSTDTQYF
TRBV4-1,.,.,18,TRBJ2-3,TGCGCCAGCAGCCTTACTCTCGGGGGACCGGGGGTGACAGATACGCAGTATTTT,CASSLTLGGPGVTDTQYF
TRBV29-1,few,.,15,TRBJ2-3,TGCAGCGTTGAAGCGACTAGTTGGGGCGCGTATACGCAGTATTTT,CSVEATSWGAYTQYF
TRBV28,.,.,13,TRBJ2-7,TGTGCCAGCAAGGAGGGGACGAGTTTCGAGCAGTACTTC,CASKEGTSFEQYF
TRBV2,.,.,15,TRBJ1-5,TGTGCCAGCAGTGAAGCGTCAGGCAGCGGTCAGCCCCAGCATTTT,CASSEASGSGQPQHF
TRBV7-9,.,.,11,TRBJ2-3,TGTGCCACGGAAGGCACAGATACGCAGTATTTT,CATEGTDTQYF
TRBV2,.,.,12,TRBJ2-3,TGTGCCAGCACTTTCCGGGCCCCCATTCAGTATTTT,CASTFRAPIQYF
TRBV27,few,TRBD1,15,TRBJ2-7,TGTGCCAGCAGTTTATTTACAGGGGTGGCATACGAGCAGTACTTC,CASSLFTGVAYEQYF
TRBV30,.,.,15,TRBJ2-3,TGTGCCTGGAGTTATAGGGGGGTTGGCACAGATACGCAGTATTTT,CAWSYRGVGTDTQYF
TRBV20-1,few,.,10,TRBJ2-5,TGCAGTGCTAGAGGGGAGACCCAGTACTTC,CSARGETQYF
TRBV30,.,.,15,TRBJ1-3,TGTGCCTGGAGTCCAGGACCGCTCTCTGGAAACACCATATATTTT,CAWSPGPLSGNTIYF
TRBV19,.,.,16,TRBJ1-6,TGTGCCAGTAGTAGAGATTCCGGGGCCCAAAGGACACCCCTCCACTTT,CASSRDSGAQRTPLHF
TRBV9,.,TRBD1,16,TRBJ1-2,TGTGCCAGCAGCGTAGGGCCTCCAGGGGGCGGGTATGGCTACACCTTC,CASSVGPPGGGYGYTF
TRBV5-4,.,.,16,TRBJ1-2,TGTGCCAGCAGCCCCCGAAGAGGACAGCGAGACTATGGCTACACCTTC,CASSPRRGQRDYGYTF
TRBV7-9,few,TRBD1,15,TRBJ2-5,TGTGCCAGCATGGTATGGGGACAGACACAAGAGACCCAGTACTTC,CASMVWGQTQETQYF
TRBV2,.,.,16,TRBJ1-2,TGTGCCAGCACCCTACAGGACTCCCGCATGATCTATGGCTACACCTTC,CASTLQDSRMIYGYTF
TRBV7-2,.,TRBD1,15,TRBJ2-3,TGTGCCAGCAGCTTAGGAGGGACAGGGGGAGATACGCAGTATTTT,CASSLGGTGGDTQYF
TRBV6-1,.,TRBD1,15,TRBJ1-4,TGTGCCAGCAGTGTGGGACAGCCCCTGTTGGAAAAACTGTTTTTT,CASSVGQPLLEKLFF
TRBV29-1,once,TRBD1,15,TRBJ1-2,TGCAGCGTTGAATTCCGGGACAGGGTTAACTATGGCTACACCTTC,CSVEFRDRVNYGYTF
TRBV7-2,few,.,15,TRBJ2-7,TGTGCCAGCAGCCTATACGTGGGAAGCTCCTACGAGCAGTACTTC,CASSLYVGSSYEQYF
TRBV6-1,.,.,11,TRBJ2-1,TGTGCCAGCAGTTTAGGAATGGTGCAGTTCTTC,CASSLGMVQFF
TRBV7-9,few,.,14,TRBJ2-7,TGTGCCAGCAGCCTGGAGCGGGTCCCCTCGCGGCAGTACTTC,CASSLERVPSRQYF
TRBV10-3,few,.,14,TRBJ1-2,TGTGCCATCAGGGGACCCACCTGGGACTATGGCTACACCTTC,CAIRGPTWDYGYTF
TRBV6-5,.,.,14,TRBJ1-2,TGTGCCACCCGGGACGGGGGCCATTTCTATGGCTACACCTTC,CATRDGGHFYGYTF
TRBV28,.,.,13,TRBJ1-1,TGTGCCAGCAGTCTTGTGAAACGGGGGAGCGCTTTCTTT,CASSLVKRGSAFF
TRBV2,.,.,13,TRBJ1-1,TGTGCCAGCAGTGGGACGGCTAGCACTGAAGCTTTCTTT,CASSGTASTEAFF
TRBV4-1,.,.,12,TRBJ2-7,TGCGCCAGCAGCCAAGATCGGAACGAGCAGTACTTC,CASSQDRNEQYF
TRBV29-1,once,.,11,TRBJ2-1,TGCAGCGTGGACCGGAGCGATGAGCAGTTCTTC,CSVDRSDEQFF
TRBV29-1,.,.,13,TRBJ1-2,TGCAGCGTCGCCGTCAGGGGAAACTATGGCTACACCTTC,CSVAVRGNYGYTF
TRBV4-2,few,TRBD1,15,TRBJ2-7,TGTGCCAGCAGCTTAAGTGGGACAGGGGGCGACGAGCAGTACTTC,CASSLSGTGGDEQYF
TRBV5-1,.,TRBD2,15,TRBJ2-3,TGCGCCAGCAGCACTACTAGCGGTGCCACAGATACGCAGTATTTT,CASSTTSGATDTQYF